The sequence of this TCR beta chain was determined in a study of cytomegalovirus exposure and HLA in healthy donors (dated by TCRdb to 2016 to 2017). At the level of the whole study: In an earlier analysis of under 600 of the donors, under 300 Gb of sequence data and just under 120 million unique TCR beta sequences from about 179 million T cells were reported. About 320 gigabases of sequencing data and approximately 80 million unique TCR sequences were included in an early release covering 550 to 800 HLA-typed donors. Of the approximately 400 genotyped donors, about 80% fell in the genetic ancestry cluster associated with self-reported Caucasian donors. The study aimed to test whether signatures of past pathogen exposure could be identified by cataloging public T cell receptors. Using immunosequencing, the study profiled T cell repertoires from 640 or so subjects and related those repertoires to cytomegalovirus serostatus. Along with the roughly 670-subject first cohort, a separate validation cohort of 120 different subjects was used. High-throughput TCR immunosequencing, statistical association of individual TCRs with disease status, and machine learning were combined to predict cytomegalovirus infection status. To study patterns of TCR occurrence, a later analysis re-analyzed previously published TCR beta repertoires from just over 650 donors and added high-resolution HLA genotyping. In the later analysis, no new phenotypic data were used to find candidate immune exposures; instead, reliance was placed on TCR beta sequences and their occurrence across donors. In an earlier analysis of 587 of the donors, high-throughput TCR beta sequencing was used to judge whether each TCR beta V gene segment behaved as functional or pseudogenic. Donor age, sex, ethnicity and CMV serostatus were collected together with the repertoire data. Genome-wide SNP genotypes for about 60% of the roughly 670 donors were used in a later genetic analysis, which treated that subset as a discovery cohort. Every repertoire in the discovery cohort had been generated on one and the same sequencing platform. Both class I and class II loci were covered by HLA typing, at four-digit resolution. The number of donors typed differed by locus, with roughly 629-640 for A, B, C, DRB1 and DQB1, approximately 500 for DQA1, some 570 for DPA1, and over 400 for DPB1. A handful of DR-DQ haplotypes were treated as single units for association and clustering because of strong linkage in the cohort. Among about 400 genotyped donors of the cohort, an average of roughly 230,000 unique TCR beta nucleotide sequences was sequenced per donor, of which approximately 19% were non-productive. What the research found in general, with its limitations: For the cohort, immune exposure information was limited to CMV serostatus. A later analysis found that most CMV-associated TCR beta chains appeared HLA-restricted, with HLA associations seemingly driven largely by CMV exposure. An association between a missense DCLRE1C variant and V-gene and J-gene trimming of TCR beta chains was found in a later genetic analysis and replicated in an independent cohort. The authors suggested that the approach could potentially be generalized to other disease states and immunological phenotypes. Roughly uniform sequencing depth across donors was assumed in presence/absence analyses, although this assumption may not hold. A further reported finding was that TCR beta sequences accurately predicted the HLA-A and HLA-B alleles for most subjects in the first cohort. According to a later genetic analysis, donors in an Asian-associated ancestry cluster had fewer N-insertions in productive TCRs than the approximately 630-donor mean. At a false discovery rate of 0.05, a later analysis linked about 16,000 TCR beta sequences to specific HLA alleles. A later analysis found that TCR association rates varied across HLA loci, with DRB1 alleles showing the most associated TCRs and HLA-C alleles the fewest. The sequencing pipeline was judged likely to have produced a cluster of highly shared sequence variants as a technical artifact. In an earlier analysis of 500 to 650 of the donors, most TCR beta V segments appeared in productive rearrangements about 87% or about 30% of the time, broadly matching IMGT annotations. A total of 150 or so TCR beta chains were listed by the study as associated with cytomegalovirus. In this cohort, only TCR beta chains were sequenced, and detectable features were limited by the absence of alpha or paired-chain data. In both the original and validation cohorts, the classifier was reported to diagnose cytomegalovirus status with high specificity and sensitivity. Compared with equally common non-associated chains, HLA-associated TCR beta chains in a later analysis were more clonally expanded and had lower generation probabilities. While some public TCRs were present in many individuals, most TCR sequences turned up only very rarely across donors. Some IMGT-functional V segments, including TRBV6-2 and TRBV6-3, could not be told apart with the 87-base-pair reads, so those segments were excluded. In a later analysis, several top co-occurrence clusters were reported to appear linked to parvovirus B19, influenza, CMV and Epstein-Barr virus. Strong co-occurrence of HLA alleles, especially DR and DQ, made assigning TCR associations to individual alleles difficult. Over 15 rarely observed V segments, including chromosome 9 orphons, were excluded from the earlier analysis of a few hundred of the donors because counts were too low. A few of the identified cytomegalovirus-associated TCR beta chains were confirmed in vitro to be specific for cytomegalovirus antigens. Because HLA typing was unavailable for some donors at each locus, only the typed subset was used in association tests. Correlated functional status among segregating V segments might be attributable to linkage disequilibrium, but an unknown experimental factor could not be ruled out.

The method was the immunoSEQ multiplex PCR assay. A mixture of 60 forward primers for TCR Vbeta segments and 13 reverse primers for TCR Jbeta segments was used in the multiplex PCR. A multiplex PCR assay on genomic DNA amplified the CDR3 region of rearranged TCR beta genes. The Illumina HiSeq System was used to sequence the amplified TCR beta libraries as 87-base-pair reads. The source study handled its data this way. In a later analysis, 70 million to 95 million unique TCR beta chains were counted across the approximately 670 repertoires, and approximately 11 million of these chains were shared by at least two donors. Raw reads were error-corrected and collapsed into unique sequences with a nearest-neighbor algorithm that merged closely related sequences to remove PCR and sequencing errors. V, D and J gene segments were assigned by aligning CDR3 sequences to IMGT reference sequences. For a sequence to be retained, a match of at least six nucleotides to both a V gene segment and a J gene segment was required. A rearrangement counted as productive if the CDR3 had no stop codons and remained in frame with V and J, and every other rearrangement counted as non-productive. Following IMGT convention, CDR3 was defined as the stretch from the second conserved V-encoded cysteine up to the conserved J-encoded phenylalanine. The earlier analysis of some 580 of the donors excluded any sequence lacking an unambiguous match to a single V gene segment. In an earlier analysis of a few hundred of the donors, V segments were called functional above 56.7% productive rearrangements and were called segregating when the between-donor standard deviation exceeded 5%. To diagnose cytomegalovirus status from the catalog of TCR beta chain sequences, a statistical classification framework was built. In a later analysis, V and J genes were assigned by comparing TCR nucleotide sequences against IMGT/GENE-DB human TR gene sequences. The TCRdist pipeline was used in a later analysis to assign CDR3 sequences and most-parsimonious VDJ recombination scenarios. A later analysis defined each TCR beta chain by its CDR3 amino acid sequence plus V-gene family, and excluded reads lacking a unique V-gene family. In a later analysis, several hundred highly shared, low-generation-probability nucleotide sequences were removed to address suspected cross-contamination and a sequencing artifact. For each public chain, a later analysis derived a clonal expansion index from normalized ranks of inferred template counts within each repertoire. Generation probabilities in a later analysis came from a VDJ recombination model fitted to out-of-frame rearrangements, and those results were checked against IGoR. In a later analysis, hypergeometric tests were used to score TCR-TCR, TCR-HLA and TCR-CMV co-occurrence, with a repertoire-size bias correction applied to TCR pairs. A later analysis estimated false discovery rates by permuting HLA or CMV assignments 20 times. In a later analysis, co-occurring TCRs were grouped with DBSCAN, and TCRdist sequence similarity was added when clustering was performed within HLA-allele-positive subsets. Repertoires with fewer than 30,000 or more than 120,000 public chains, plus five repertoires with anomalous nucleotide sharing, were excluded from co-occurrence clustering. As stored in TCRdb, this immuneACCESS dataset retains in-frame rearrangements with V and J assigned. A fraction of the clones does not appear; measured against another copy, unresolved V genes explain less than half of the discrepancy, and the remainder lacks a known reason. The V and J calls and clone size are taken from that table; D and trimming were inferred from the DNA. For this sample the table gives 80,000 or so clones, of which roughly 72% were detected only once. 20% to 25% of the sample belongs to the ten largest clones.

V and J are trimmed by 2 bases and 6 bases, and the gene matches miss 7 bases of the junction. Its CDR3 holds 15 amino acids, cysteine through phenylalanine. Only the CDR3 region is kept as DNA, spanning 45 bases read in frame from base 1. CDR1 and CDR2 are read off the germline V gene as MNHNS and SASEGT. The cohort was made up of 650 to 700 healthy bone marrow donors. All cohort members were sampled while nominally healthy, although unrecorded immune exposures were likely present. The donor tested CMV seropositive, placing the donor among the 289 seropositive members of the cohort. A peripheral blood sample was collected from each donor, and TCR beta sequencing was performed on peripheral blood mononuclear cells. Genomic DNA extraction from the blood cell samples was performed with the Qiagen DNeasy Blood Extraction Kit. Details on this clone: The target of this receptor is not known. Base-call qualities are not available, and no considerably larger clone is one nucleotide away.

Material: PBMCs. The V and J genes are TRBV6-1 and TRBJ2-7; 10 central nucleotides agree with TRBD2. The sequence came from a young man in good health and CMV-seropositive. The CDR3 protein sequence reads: CASSETSGRAGEQYF. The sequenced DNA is TGTGCCAGCAGTGAAACCAGCGGGAGGGCCGGCGAGCAGTACTTC.